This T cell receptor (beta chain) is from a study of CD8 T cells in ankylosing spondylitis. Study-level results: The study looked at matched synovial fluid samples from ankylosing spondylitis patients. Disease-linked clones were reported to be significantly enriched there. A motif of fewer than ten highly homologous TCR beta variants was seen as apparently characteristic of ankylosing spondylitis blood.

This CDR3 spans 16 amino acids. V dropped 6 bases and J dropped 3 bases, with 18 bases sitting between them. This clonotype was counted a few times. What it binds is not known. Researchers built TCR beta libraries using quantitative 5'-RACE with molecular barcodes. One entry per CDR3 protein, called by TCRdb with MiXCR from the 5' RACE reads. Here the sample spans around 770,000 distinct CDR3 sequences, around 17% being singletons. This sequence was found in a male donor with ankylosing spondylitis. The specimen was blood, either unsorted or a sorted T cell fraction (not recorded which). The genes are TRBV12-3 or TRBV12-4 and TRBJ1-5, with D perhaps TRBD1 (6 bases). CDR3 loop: CASSPGAQGHNQPQHF. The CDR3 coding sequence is TGTGCCAGCAGCCCGGGGGCCCAGGGGCACAATCAGCCCCAGCATTTT.